The rows below give T cell receptor beta chains drawn from one sample of a study of early T cells in non-severe SARS-CoV-2 infection. TCRdb passed the 5' RACE reads through MiXCR, listing each CDR3 protein once. The table includes approximately 65,000 distinct CDR3 sequences, 12% detected once. The material sequenced was whole blood. All receptors derive from an adult who was a healthcare worker with PCR-confirmed SARS-CoV-2 infection or an uninfected control (not recorded which). The CDR3 runs from the conserved cysteine through the conserved F or W. Each record gives: CDR3 length, V gene, D gene, J gene, clone size, CDR3 DNA, CDR3 protein. A D gene is named only where the DNA matches it firmly. Where a row states a size, it is once, few, many or the class of an expanded clone; other rows omit it.

>13|TRBV5-4|TRBD2|TRBJ2-1|-
TGTGCCACCGGGACTAGCGGGGGCAGTGAGCAGTTCTTC
CATGTSGGSEQFF
>18|TRBV4-3|TRBD2|TRBJ2-3|few
TGCGCCAGCAGCCAGGTCCACTGGGGACTAGCGGGGAACCTTACGCAGTATTTT
CASSQVHWGLAGNLTQYF
>14|TRBV7-9|-|TRBJ2-7|-
TGTGCCAGCAGCGCGGGGACAGCCCGCTACGAGCAGTACTTC
CASSAGTARYEQYF
>15|TRBV6-6|TRBD1|TRBJ1-1|many
TGTGCCAGCAGCCAGGGACAGGGGGGAAACACTGAAGCTTTCTTT
CASSQGQGGNTEAFF
>14|TRBV12-3/TRBV12-4|-|TRBJ2-1|-
TGTGCCAGCAGTTTTATGTGGCTTGACAATGAGCAGTTCTTC
CASSFMWLDNEQFF
>13|TRBV6-2/TRBV6-3|TRBD1|TRBJ2-2|few
TGTGCCATATCGGGACAGTGGGCCGGGGAGCTGTTTTTT
CAISGQWAGELFF
>15|TRBV3-1|-|TRBJ2-5|few
TGTGCCAGCAGCCAAGACCCCTACAGAGAAGAGACCCAGTACTTC
CASSQDPYREETQYF
>15|TRBV18|TRBD1|TRBJ2-1|-
TGTGCCAGCTCACGGAGACAGGGAGAAAACAATGAGCAGTTCTTC
CASSRRQGENNEQFF
>16|TRBV3-1|-|TRBJ1-6|many
TGTGCCAGCAGCCAAGATGGGAGACAGAGTAATTCACCCCTCCACTTT
CASSQDGRQSNSPLHF
>13|TRBV2|-|TRBJ1-5|many
TGTGCCAGCAGCTACAGGGGCAATCAGCCCCAGCATTTT
CASSYRGNQPQHF
>12|TRBV11-2|-|TRBJ2-7|-
TGTGCCAGCAGCTTGGACGGGATGGAGCAGTACTTC
CASSLDGMEQYF
>16|TRBV7-2|-|TRBJ1-4|many
TGTGCCAGCAGCCTCCGCCCCAGGGCAACTAATGAAAAACTGTTTTTT
CASSLRPRATNEKLFF
>13|TRBV5-1|-|TRBJ1-1|many
TGCGCCAGCAGCCCAGACTGGAACACTGAAGCTTTCTTT
CASSPDWNTEAFF
>15|TRBV18|-|TRBJ1-4|-
TGTGCCAGCTCACCCCTCGGACGGGGAAATGAAAAACTGTTTTTT
CASSPLGRGNEKLFF
>13|TRBV12-5|-|TRBJ1-5|-
TGTGCTAGTGGTTTCGGTAGCAATCAGCCCCAGCATTTT
CASGFGSNQPQHF
>15|TRBV5-4|-|TRBJ2-7|few
TGTGCCAGCAGCTTGAGTTCGAGCGGAATCCGCGAGCAGTACTTC
CASSLSSSGIREQYF
>15|TRBV29-1|-|TRBJ2-5|-
TGCAGCGTAATCCCGGGAGCTCGGGGGACAGAGACCCAGTACTTC
CSVIPGARGTETQYF
>15|TRBV11-2|-|TRBJ2-5|few
TGTGCCAGCAGCTTTACTAGGGGCGGGCAAGAGACCCAGTACTTC
CASSFTRGGQETQYF
>16|TRBV14|-|TRBJ2-5|-
TGTGCCAGCAGCCACCGCCCCGGGGGACTTCAAGAGACCCAGTACTTC
CASSHRPGGLQETQYF
>14|TRBV10-1|-|TRBJ1-2|few
TGCGCCAGCAGTGAAGGACGTATCAACTATGGCTACACCTTC
CASSEGRINYGYTF
>14|TRBV6-2/TRBV6-3|-|TRBJ1-5|few
TGTGCCAGCAGTTCCCACAATAGCAATCAGCCCCAGCATTTT
CASSSHNSNQPQHF
>15|TRBV7-8|TRBD2|TRBJ2-5|few
TGTGCCAGCAGCTTAACCGGGGGGGACCAAGAGACCCAGTACTTC
CASSLTGGDQETQYF
>13|TRBV6-1|-|TRBJ1-5|-
TGTGCCAGCAGGGGCGCGGGCAATCAGCCCCAGCATTTT
CASRGAGNQPQHF
>15|TRBV5-4|TRBD1|TRBJ2-7|few
TGTGCCAGCAGGGATCGACAGGGGCCCTCCTACGAGCAGTACTTC
CASRDRQGPSYEQYF
>18|TRBV20-1|-|TRBJ2-3|many
TGCAGTGCTAGAGATTCGTTTTTTGTTGGGGGGTACCCAGATACGCAGTATTTT
CSARDSFFVGGYPDTQYF
>15|TRBV29-1|-|TRBJ2-1|-
TGCAGCCATGCTCATCGGGCCGCGGACTACAATGAGCAGTTCTTC
CSHAHRAADYNEQFF
>14|TRBV7-2|-|TRBJ2-1|many
TGTGCCAGCAGCTTATTTCTAGCGTACAATGAGCAGTTCTTC
CASSLFLAYNEQFF
>13|TRBV20-1|-|TRBJ1-2|-
TGCAGTGCTACCCCTCGGGAGGGCTATGGCTACACCTTC
CSATPREGYGYTF
>14|TRBV5-4|-|TRBJ2-3|-
TGTGCCAGCAGCTTGGAACGGCCCACAGATACGCAGTATTTT
CASSLERPTDTQYF
>12|TRBV12-3/TRBV12-4|-|TRBJ2-1|-
TGTGCCAGCAGCCAAGGACAGCTTGAGCAGTTCTTC
CASSQGQLEQFF
>15|TRBV5-6|-|TRBJ1-1|-
TGTGCCAGCAGCTTGCGTAGGACGGCAAACACTGAAGCTTTCTTT
CASSLRRTANTEAFF
>14|TRBV7-8|-|TRBJ2-1|many
TGTGCCAGCAGTCCTGGGACCCCGAACCATGAGCAGTTCTTC
CASSPGTPNHEQFF
>15|TRBV12-5|TRBD1|TRBJ2-7|few
TGTGCTAGTGGTTCGTTACAGGGGAGCTCCTACGAGCAGTACTTC
CASGSLQGSSYEQYF
>14|TRBV12-3/TRBV12-4|-|TRBJ1-5|many
TGTGCCAGCCGATTAGAGACTAGCAATCAGCCCCAGCATTTT
CASRLETSNQPQHF